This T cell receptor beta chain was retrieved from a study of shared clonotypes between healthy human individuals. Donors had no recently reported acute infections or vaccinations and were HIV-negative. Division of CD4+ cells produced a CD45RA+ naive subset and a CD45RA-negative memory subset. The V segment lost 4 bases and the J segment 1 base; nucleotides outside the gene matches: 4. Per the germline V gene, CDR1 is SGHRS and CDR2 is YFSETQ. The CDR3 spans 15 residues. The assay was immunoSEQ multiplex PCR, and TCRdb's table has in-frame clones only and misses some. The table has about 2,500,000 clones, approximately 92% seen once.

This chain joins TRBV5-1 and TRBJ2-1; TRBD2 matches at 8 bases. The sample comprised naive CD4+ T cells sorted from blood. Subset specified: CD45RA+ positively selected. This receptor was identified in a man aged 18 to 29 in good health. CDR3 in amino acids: CASSGSGGSYNEQFF. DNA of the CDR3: TGCGCCAGCAGCGGAAGCGGGGGATCCTACAATGAGCAGTTCTTC.